This TCR beta chain comes out of a study of PD-1 and CTLA-4 blockade in melanoma. TCRdb's copy holds only in-frame clones and misses some; the assay was immunoSEQ multiplex PCR. The sample shows about 29,000 clones, roughly nine tenths of them seen only once. Germline CDR1 WNHNN, CDR2 SYGVQD (reference sequence). V was cut by 2 bases and J by 10 bases, with 17 bases left in between. The CDR3 length is 14 residues. This sequence originates from a human donor with melanoma. The sample here was CD8+ T cells from peripheral blood, taken before anti-PD-1 treatment. J is TRBJ1-1 and V is TRBV10-1; D not certain. CDR3: CASSEDGSSVGAFF. In DNA, the CDR3 is TGCGCCAGCAGTGAGGACGGGTCTAGTGTTGGAGCTTTCTTT.